These 3 T cell receptor beta chains were all obtained from the same sample, sequenced in a study of blood T cell repertoires in COVID-19. Clones were sequenced by immunoSEQ multiplex PCR, and TCRdb holds only the in-frame ones, with some missing. The sample has approximately 220,000 clones; approximately 81% are singletons. The specimen sequenced was PBMCs or T cells enriched from blood (not recorded which). The receptor source for this set is a man between 40 and 49 years old who had recovered from COVID-19.

The CDR3, as DNA: TGTGCCAGCAGCTTCCGGACAGGGATTGGCACCGGGGAGCTGTTTTTT. Translated: CASSFRTGIGTGELFF. This chain links TRBV7-2 with TRBJ2-2; TRBD1 agrees at 8 bases. The germline CDR1 and CDR2 sequences are SGHTA and FQGNSA. The ends lost 3 bases at V and 4 bases at J; junction bases unmatched: 7. The CDR3 loop spans 16 amino acids.

The gene calls are TRBV10-1 and TRBJ2-5; 7 nucleotides align to TRBD2. The junction had 2 bases not matched to a gene; V was cut back by 2 bases and J by 2 bases. CDR1 and CDR2 from the germline V gene are WNHNN and SYGVQD (reference sequence). The CDR3 covers 14 residues. CDR3 region: CASSEASGQETQYF. CDR3 DNA: TGCGCCAGCAGTGAGGCTAGCGGTCAAGAGACCCAGTACTTC.

The chain uses TRBV7-3 and TRBJ2-2, with D unclear. Between the trimmed V and J ends, which lost 5 bases and 2 bases, there was a span of 12 bases. CDR3 length: 15 amino acids. CDR1 is SGHTA, CDR2 FQGTGA, per germline. The CDR3 is CASSPTRQNTGELFF. In nucleotides, the CDR3 is TGTGCCAGCAGCCCGACCCGACAAAACACCGGGGAGCTGTTTTTT.